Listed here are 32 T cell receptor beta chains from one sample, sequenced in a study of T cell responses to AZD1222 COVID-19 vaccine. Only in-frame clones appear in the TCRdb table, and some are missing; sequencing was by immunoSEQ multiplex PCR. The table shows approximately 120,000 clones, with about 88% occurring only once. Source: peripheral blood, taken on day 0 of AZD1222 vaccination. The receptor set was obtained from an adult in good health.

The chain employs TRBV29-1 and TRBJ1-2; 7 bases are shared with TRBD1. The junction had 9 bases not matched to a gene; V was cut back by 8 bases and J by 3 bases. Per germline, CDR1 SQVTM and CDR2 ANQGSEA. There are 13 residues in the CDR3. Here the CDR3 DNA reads TGCAGCACCCGCCCAGGGGGGGACTATGGCTACACCTTC. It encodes CSTRPGGDYGYTF.

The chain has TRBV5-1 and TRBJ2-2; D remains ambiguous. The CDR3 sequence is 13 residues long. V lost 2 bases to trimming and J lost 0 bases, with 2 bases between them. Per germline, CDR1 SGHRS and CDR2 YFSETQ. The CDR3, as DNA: TGCGCCAGCAGCTTAACGAACACCGGGGAGCTGTTTTTT. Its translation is CASSLTNTGELFF.

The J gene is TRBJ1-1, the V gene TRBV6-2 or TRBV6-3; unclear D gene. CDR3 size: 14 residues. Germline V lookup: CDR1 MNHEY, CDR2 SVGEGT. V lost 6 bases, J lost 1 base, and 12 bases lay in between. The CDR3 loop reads CASSFYTENTEAFF. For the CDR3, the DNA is TGTGCCAGCAGCTTCTACACAGAGAACACTGAAGCTTTCTTT.

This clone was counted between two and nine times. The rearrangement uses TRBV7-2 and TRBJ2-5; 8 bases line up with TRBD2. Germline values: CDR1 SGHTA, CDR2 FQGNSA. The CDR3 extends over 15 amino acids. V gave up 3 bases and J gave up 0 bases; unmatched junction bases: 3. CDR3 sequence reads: CASSFAGGDQETQYF. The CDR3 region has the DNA TGTGCCAGCAGCTTTGCGGGGGGCGACCAAGAGACCCAGTACTTC.

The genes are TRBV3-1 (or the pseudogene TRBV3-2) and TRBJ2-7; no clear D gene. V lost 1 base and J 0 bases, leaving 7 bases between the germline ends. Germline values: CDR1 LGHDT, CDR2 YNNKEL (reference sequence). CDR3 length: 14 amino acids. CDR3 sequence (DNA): TGTGCCAGCAGCCAAGGCCACAGCTCCTACGAGCAGTACTTC. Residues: CASSQGHSSYEQYF.

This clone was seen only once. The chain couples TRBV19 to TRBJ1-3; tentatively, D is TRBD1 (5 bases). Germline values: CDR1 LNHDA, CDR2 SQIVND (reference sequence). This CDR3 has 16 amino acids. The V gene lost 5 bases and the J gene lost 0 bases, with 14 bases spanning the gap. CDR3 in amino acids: CASSSGRSYSGNTIYF. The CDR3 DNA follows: TGTGCCAGTAGTTCGGGACGGTCCTACTCTGGAAACACCATATATTTT.

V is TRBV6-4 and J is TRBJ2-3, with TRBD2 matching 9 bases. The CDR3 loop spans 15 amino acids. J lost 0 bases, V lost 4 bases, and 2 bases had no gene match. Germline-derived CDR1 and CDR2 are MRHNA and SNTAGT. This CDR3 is CASSGLAGSTDTQYF. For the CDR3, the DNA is TGTGCCAGCAGTGGGCTAGCGGGAAGCACAGATACGCAGTATTTT.

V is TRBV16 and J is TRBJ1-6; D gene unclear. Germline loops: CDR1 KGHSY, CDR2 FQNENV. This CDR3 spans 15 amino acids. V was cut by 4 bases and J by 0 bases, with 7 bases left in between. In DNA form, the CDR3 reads TGTGCCAGCAGCCTGGAGAGCTCCTATAATTCACCCCTCCACTTT. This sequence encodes CASSLESSYNSPLHF.

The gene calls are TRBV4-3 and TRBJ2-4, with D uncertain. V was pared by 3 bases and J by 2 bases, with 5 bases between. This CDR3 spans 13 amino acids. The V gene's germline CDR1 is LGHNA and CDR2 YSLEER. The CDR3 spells CASSQRSKNIQYF. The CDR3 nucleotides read TGCGCCAGCAGCCAGCGGTCCAAAAACATTCAGTACTTC.

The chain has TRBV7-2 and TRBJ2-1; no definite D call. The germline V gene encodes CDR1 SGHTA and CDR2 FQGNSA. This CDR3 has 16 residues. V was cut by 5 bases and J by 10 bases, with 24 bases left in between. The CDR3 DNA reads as TGTGCCAGCAGCCAGTTATCGACGGCCGCAACCGGGGAGCAGTTCTTC. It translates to CASSQLSTAATGEQFF. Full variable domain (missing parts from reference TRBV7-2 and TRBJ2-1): GAGVSQSPSNKVTEKGKDVELRCDPISGHTALYWYRQSLGQGLEFLIYFQGNSAPDKSGLPSDRFSAERTGGSVSTLTIQRTQQEDSAVYLCASSQLSTAATGEQFFGPGTRLTVL.

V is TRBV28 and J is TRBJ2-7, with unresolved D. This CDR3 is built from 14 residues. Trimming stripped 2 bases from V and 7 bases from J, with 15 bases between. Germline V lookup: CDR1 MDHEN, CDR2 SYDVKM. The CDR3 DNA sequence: TGTGCCAGCAGTTTAAAGTCTCTGTGGCGGGAGCAGTACTTC. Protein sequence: CASSLKSLWREQYF.

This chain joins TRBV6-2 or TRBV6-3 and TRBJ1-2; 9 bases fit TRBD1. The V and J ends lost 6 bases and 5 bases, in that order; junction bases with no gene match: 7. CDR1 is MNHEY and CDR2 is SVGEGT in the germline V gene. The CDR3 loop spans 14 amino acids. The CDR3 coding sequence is TGTGCCAGCAGCGGACAGGGGACGGGATATGGCTACACCTTC. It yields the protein CASSGQGTGYGYTF.

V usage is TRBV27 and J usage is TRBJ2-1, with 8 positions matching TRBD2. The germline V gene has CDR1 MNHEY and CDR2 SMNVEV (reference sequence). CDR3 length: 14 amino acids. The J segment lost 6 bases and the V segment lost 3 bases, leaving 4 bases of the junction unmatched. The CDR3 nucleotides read TGTGCCAGCAGTTTCCTAGCGGGCTCCAATGAGCAGTTCTTC. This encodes CASSFLAGSNEQFF.

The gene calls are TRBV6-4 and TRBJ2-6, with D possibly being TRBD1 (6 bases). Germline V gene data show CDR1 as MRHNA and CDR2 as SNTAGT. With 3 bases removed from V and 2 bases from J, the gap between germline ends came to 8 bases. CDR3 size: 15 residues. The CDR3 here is CASSEGQAGANVLTF. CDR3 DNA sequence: TGTGCCAGCAGTGAGGGACAAGCTGGGGCCAACGTCCTGACTTTC.

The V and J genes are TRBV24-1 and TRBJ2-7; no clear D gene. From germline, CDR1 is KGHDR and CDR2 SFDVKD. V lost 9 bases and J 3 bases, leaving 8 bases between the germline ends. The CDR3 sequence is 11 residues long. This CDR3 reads CATGHLYEQYF. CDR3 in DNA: TGTGCCACCGGGCACCTCTACGAGCAGTACTTC.

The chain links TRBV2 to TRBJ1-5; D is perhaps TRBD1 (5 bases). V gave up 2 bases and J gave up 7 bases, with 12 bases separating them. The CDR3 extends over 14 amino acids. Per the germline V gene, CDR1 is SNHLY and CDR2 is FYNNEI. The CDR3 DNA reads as TGTGCCAGCAGTGAACAGGGTCTATGGCAGCCCCAGCATTTT. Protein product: CASSEQGLWQPQHF. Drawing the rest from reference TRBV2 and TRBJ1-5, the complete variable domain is EPEVTQTPSHQVTQMGQEVILRCVPISNHLYFYWYRQILGQKVEFLVSFYNNEISEKSEIFDDQFSVERPDGSNFTLKIRSTKLEDSAMYFCASSEQGLWQPQHFGDGTRLSIL.

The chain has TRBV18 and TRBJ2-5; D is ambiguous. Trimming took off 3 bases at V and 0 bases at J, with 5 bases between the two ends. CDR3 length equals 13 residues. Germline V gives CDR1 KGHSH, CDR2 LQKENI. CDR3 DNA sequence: TGTGCCAGCTCACCTCTGTACCAAGAGACCCAGTACTTC. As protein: CASSPLYQETQYF.

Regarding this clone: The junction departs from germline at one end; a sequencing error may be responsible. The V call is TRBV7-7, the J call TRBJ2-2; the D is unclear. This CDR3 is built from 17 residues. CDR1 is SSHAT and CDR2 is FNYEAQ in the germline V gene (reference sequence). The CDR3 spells CASSPWVGVSDTGELFF. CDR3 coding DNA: TGTGCTAGCAGCCCCTGGGTTGGGGTGTCGGACACCGGGGAGCTGTTTTTT.

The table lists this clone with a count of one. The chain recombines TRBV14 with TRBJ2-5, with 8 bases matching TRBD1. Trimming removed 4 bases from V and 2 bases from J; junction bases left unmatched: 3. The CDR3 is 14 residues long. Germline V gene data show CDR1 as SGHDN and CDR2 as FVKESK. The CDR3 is CASSPRTGQETQYF. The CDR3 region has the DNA TGTGCCAGCAGCCCACGGACAGGGCAAGAGACCCAGTACTTC.

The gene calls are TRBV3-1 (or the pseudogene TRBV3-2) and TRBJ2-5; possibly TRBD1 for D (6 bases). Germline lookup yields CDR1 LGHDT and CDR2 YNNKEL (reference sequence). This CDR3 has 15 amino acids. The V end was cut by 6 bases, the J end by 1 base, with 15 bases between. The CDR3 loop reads CASSATQGFQETQYF. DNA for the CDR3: TGTGCCAGCAGTGCGACCCAGGGGTTCCAAGAGACCCAGTACTTC.

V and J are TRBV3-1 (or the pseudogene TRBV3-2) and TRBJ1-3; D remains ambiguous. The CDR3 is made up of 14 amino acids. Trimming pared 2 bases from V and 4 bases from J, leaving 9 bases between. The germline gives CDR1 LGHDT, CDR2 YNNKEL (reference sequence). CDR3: CASSQYPSGNTIYF. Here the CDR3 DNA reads TGTGCCAGCAGCCAATATCCGTCAGGAAACACCATATATTTT.

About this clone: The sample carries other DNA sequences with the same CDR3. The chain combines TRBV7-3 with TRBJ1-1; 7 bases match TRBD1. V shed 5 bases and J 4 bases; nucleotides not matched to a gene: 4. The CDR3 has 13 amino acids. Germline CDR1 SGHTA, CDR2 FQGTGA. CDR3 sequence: CASSPQGGTEAFF. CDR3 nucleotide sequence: TGTGCCAGCAGCCCTCAGGGGGGCACTGAAGCTTTCTTT.

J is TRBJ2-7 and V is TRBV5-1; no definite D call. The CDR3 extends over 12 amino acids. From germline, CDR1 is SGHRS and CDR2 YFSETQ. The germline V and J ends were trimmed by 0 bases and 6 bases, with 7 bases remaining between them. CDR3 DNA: TGCGCCAGCAGCTTGGCTGGTGGCGAGCAGTACTTC. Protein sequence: CASSLAGGEQYF.

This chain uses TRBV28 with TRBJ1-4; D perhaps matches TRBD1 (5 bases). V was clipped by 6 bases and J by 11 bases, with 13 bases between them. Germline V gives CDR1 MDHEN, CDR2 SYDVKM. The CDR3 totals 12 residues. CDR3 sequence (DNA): TGTGCCAGCAGACTTACGGAGGGGAAACTGTTTTTT. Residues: CASRLTEGKLFF. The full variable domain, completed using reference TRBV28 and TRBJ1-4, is DVKVTQSSRYLVKRTGEKVFLECVQDMDHENMFWYRQDPGLGLRLIYFSYDVKMKEKGDIPEGYSVSREKKERFSLILESASTNQTSMYLCASRLTEGKLFFGSGTQLSVL.

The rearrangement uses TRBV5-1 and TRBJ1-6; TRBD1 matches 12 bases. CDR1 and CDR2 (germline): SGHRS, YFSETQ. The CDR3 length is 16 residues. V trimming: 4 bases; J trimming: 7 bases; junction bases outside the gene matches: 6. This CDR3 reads CASSAGQGAKNSPLHF. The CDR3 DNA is TGCGCCAGCAGCGCGGGACAGGGGGCTAAGAATTCACCCCTCCACTTT.

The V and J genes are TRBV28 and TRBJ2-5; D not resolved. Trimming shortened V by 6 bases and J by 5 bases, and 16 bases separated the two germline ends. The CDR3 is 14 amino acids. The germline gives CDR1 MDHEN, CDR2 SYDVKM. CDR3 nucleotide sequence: TGTGCCAGCAGGAGGCGGTCGCCGAGGGAGACCCAGTACTTC. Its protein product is CASRRRSPRETQYF. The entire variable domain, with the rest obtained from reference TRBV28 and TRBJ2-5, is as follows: DVKVTQSSRYLVKRTGEKVFLECVQDMDHENMFWYRQDPGLGLRLIYFSYDVKMKEKGDIPEGYSVSREKKERFSLILESASTNQTSMYLCASRRRSPRETQYFGPGTRLLVL.

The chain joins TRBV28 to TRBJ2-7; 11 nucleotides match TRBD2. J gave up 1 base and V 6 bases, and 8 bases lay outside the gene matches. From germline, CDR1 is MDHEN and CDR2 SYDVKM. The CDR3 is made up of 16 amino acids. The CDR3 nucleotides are TGTGCCAGCAGCCCCACTAGCGGGAGCCGTTCCTACGAGCAGTACTTC. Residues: CASSPTSGSRSYEQYF.

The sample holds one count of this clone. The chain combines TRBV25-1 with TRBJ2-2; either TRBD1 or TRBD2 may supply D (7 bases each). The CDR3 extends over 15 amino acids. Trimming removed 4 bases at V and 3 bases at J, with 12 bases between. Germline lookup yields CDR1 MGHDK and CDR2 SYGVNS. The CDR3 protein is CASSATGRDTGELFF. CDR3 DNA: TGTGCCAGCAGTGCGACAGGGAGGGACACCGGGGAGCTGTTTTTT.

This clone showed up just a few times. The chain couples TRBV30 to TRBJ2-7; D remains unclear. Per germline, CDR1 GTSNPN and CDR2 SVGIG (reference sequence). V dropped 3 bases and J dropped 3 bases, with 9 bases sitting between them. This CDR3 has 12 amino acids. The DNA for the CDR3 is TGTGCCTGGAGGCGGATTGACTACGAGCAGTACTTC. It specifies CAWRRIDYEQYF. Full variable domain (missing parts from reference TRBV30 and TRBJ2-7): SQTIHQWPATLVQPVGSPLSLECTVEGTSNPNLYWYRQAAGRGLQLLFYSVGIGQISSEVPQNLSASRPQDRQFILSSKKLLLSDSGFYLCAWRRIDYEQYFGPGTRLTVT.

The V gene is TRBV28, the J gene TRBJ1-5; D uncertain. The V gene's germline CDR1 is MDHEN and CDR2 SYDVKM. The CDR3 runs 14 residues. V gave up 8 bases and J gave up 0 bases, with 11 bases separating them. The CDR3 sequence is CASRTDGSNQPQHF. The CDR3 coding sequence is TGTGCCAGCCGAACTGACGGTAGCAATCAGCCCCAGCATTTT.

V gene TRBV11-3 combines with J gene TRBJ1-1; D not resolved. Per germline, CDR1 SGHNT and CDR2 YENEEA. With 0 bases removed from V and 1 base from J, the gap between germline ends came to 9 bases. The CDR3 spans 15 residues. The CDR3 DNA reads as TGTGCCAGCAGCTTAGATTACTCCGGGAACACTGAAGCTTTCTTT. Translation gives CASSLDYSGNTEAFF.

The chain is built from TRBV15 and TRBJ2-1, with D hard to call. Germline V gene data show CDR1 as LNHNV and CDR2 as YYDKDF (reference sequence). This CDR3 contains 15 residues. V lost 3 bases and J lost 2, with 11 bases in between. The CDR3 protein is CATSRDPEPYNEQFF. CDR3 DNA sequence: TGTGCCACCAGCAGGGACCCCGAGCCCTACAATGAGCAGTTCTTC.